The 24 T cell receptor beta chains reported below all come from one sample, sequenced in a study of human T cells and chemical hapten exposure. Documented time point: patch test 1, 2 weeks after DPC sensitization. Indicated treatment: therapeutic diphenylcyclopropenone sensitization with weekly scalp DPC. TCRdb re-called the RACE reads through MiXCR, storing one row per CDR3 protein. This table has tens of thousands of distinct CDR3 sequences, over 9% appearing once. Sequences were derived from whole blood, sampled in connection with sensitization to the hapten diphenylcyclopropenone (DPC). Source of these receptors: a woman in her forties or fifties with alopecia areata. Some clones in this sample may be carry-over from other donors' samples.

This clonotype was counted at least ten times. The chain is built from TRBV27 and TRBJ2-5; D gene uncertain. Per the germline V gene, CDR1 is MNHEY and CDR2 is SMNVEV (reference sequence). The CDR3 extends over 14 amino acids. V lost 8 bases and J 1 base, leaving 14 bases between the germline ends. The CDR3 DNA reads as TGTGCCAGCGCCCCAGTGGGCCGCCAAGAGACCCAGTACTTC. It codes for CASAPVGRQETQYF.

The chain combines TRBV6-5 with TRBJ2-1; no clear D gene. V was trimmed by 6 bases and J by 1 base, leaving 16 bases between them. The CDR3 has 16 residues. In germline, CDR1 is MNHEY, CDR2 SVGAGI. CDR3 region: CASSTRRPNSYNEQFF. The CDR3 DNA sequence: TGTGCCAGCAGCACCAGAAGGCCCAATTCCTACAATGAGCAGTTCTTC.

The rearrangement links TRBV23-1 to TRBJ1-1, with D hard to call. TRBV23-1 is noted as an ORF with a role that remains uncertain. Trimming shortened V by 4 bases and J by 2 bases, and 11 bases separated the two germline ends. This CDR3 is built from 14 residues. This chain's CDR3 is CASSRPAPNTEAFF. Written as DNA, the CDR3 is TGCGCCAGCAGTCGCCCCGCTCCTAACACTGAAGCTTTCTTT.

This clonotype was seen at least ten times. V is TRBV21-1 and J is TRBJ1-1; TRBD1 was called by the table and not checked on the DNA. TRBV21-1 is given as a pseudogene. This CDR3 is 15 amino acids long. The CDR3, as DNA: TGTGCCAGCAGCAAAGGCCCCCAAGGGGGCGGCGAGCCTTTCTTT. Its protein product is CASSKGPQGGGEPFF.

This clonotype was detected many times. The rearrangement uses TRBV6-5 and TRBJ1-5; D unclear. The CDR3 loop spans 14 amino acids. V was trimmed by 2 bases and J by 6 bases, leaving 11 bases between them. The V gene's germline CDR1 is MNHEY and CDR2 SVGAGI. This CDR3 reads CASSYGYDSQPQHF. CDR3 DNA: TGTGCCAGCAGTTACGGGTACGACTCTCAGCCCCAGCATTTT.

This clonotype showed up just a few times. The chain links TRBV7-9 to TRBJ2-3; 11 bases line up with TRBD2. This CDR3 is 16 amino acids long. Trimming at V came to 6 bases and at J to 4 bases, leaving 9 bases not matched to a gene. Germline V gene data show CDR1 as SEHNR and CDR2 as FQNEAQ (reference sequence). The CDR3 DNA is TGTGCCAGCAGTCCGATCCTTAGCGGGAGGGCAGATACGCAGTATTTT. It encodes CASSPILSGRADTQYF. The full variable domain, with the rest looked up from reference TRBV7-9 and TRBJ2-3, is DTGVSQNPRHKITKRGQNVTFRCDPISEHNRLYWYRQTLGQGPEFLTYFQNEAQLEKSRLLSDRFSAERPKGSFSTLEIQRTEQGDSAMYLCASSPILSGRADTQYFGPGTRLTVL.

The V gene is TRBV7-9, the J gene TRBJ2-1; D is ambiguous. Germline CDR1 is SEHNR and CDR2 is FQNEAQ (reference sequence). CDR3 size: 12 residues. The V gene lost 1 base and the J gene lost 9 bases, with 7 bases spanning the gap. Here the CDR3 DNA reads TGTGCCAGCAGCTTAGTCGTACCTGAGCAGTTCTTC. This encodes CASSLVVPEQFF.

This clonotype was seen repeatedly, ten times or more. V gene TRBV4-3 combines with J gene TRBJ2-5, with a weak D call TRBD2 (5 bases). Germline V lookup: CDR1 LGHNA, CDR2 YSLEER. This CDR3 region has 15 residues. V was pared by 1 base and J by 5 bases, with 14 bases between. Written as DNA, the CDR3 is TGCGCCAGCAGCCAAGGAGGGAGCGGAGTTGAGACCCAGTACTTC. This translates into CASSQGGSGVETQYF.

A few counts support this clonotype. The chain has TRBV7-9 and TRBJ2-1; TRBD2 matches at 8 bases. This CDR3 spans 16 amino acids. Germline V gene data show CDR1 as SEHNR and CDR2 as FQNEAQ (reference sequence). J lost 7 bases, V lost 5 bases, and 13 bases had no gene match. As DNA, the CDR3 is TGTGCCAGCAGCCCTTGGACTAGCCCCCATCGGAATGAGCAGTTCTTC. Translation: CASSPWTSPHRNEQFF.

In DNA, the CDR3 is TGTGCCAGCAGCCCCCTTAGCGGCCCAGTCGGGACCCAGTACTTC. The encoded protein is CASSPLSGPVGTQYF. The chain employs TRBV11-2 and TRBJ2-5; TRBD2 might be the D (6 bases). The V and J ends lost 5 bases and 7 bases respectively, with 20 bases between them. This CDR3 has 15 amino acids. Germline CDR1 SGHAT, CDR2 FQNNGV.

Concerning this clonotype: A read error is possible here, since a much larger clone lies one base away. The gene calls are TRBV7-9 and TRBJ1-1; unclear D gene. This CDR3 has 14 amino acids. Germline-derived CDR1 and CDR2 are SEHNR and FQNEAQ (reference sequence). CDR3 region: CASSLETYNTGAFF. The DNA for the CDR3 is TGTGCCAGCAGCTTAGAGACATATAACACTGGAGCTTTCTTT.

This clonotype has just a few counts. V is TRBV20-1 and J is TRBJ2-5, with unresolved D. CDR3 length: 15 amino acids. The germline CDR1 and CDR2 sequences are DFQATT and SNEGSKA (reference sequence). With 3 bases removed from V and 4 bases from J, the gap between germline ends came to 18 bases. DNA of the CDR3: TGCAGTGCTAGGCCCCCGATGGGGATGCGAGAGACCCAGTACTTC. This sequence encodes CSARPPMGMRETQYF.

This rearrangement joins TRBV18 to TRBJ1-5, with D perhaps TRBD1 (5 bases). Trimming stripped 4 bases from V and 0 bases from J, with 13 bases between. The germline CDR1 and CDR2 sequences are KGHSH and LQKENI. There are 16 residues in the CDR3. Here the CDR3 reads CASSRRQTNSNQPQHF. CDR3 bases: TGTGCCAGCTCACGGCGACAGACAAATAGCAATCAGCCCCAGCATTTT.

The V gene is TRBV7-6, the J gene TRBJ2-5; 12 bases fit TRBD1. Germline CDR1 reads SGHVS; CDR2 reads FNYEAQ. The junction had 9 bases not matched to a gene; V was cut back by 5 bases and J by 5 bases. The CDR3 runs 16 residues. The CDR3 loop is CASSPLFGTGGETQYF. The CDR3 region has the DNA TGTGCCAGCAGCCCCCTCTTCGGGACAGGGGGCGAGACCCAGTACTTC.

This clonotype was recorded at least ten times. This sequence joins TRBV6-1 and TRBJ1-2, with 9 bases that match TRBD1. The germline V gene encodes CDR1 MNHNS and CDR2 SASEGT. The CDR3 covers 14 residues. Germline trimming cut 3 bases from V and 5 bases from J; bases unmatched to any gene: 4. CDR3 bases: TGTGCCAGCAGTGAGGGGACAGGGCTGTATGGCTACACCTTC. Translated, it gives CASSEGTGLYGYTF.

The table lists this clonotype with many counts. J is TRBJ2-1 and V is TRBV4-3; a weak D match, TRBD2 (6 bases). Trimming left V 0 bases short and J 14 bases short, with 17 bases between. CDR1 is LGHNA, CDR2 YSLEER, per germline. This CDR3 contains 14 residues. The CDR3 DNA sequence: TGCGCCAGCAGCCAAGAAGCGGGCCTTGGCGATAAGTTCTTC. This encodes CASSQEAGLGDKFF.

The genes are TRBV12-3 or TRBV12-4 and TRBJ1-1, with TRBD1 identical over 11 bases. This CDR3 has 15 residues. Germline trimming cut 6 bases from V and 3 bases from J; bases unmatched to any gene: 6. The CDR3 DNA is TGTGCCAGCAGACGGGACAGGGGGAGGGACACTGAAGCTTTCTTT. Its protein is CASRRDRGRDTEAFF.

The chain is built from TRBV5-7 and TRBJ1-5; 9 nucleotides match TRBD1. TRBV5-7 is known as an ORF, though its function is uncertain. The CDR3 is 15 residues long. Trimming took 4 bases from V and 7 from J; bases not matched to a gene: 9. The CDR3 region has the DNA TGTGCCAGCAGCCCGAGAACAGGGGGCTACCAGCCCCAGCATTTT. This gives the protein CASSPRTGGYQPQHF.

This clonotype was counted between two and nine times. The chain combines TRBV29-1 with TRBJ2-3; D could derive from TRBD1 or TRBD2 (6 bases each). Germline CDR1 reads SQVTM; CDR2 reads ANQGSEA. The CDR3 sequence is 12 residues long. V was trimmed by 6 bases and J by 2 bases, leaving 9 bases between them. CDR3 nucleotides: TGCAGCGTAGGGGGGCCCACAGATACGCAGTATTTT. Translating gives CSVGGPTDTQYF.

V usage is TRBV7-6 and J usage is TRBJ2-1; TRBD2 aligns across 11 bases. The V segment lost 5 bases and the J segment 10 bases; nucleotides outside the gene matches: 10. The V gene's germline CDR1 is SGHVS and CDR2 FNYEAQ. CDR3 length equals 15 residues. CDR3 coding DNA: TGTGCCAGCAGCGCACCGGGACTAGCGGCGCGAGAGCAGTTCTTC. Its protein product is CASSAPGLAAREQFF.

This clonotype was found a few times. This chain links TRBV7-9 with TRBJ2-4, with no clear D. CDR3 length: 13 residues. The V end lost 1 base, the J end lost 9 bases, and 10 bases lay between the germline ends. Germline V gene data show CDR1 as SEHNR and CDR2 as FQNEAQ (reference sequence). The CDR3 is CASSLDARRIQYF. The CDR3 nucleotides read TGTGCCAGCAGCTTAGACGCCCGGCGCATTCAGTACTTC.

This clonotype was counted ten times or more. This chain uses TRBV19 with TRBJ1-5; D unresolved. Germline CDR1 reads LNHDA; CDR2 reads SQIVND (reference sequence). Trimming removed 0 bases at V and 4 bases at J, with 10 bases between. The CDR3 spans 15 residues. The CDR3 nucleotides are TGTGCCAGTAGTATAGATCTGGGAAGGAATCAGCCCCAGCATTTT. This gives the protein CASSIDLGRNQPQHF.

The V call is TRBV18, the J call TRBJ2-3; 9 nucleotides align to TRBD2. This CDR3 comprises 14 residues. In germline, CDR1 is KGHSH, CDR2 LQKENI. Trimming removed 6 bases from V and 4 bases from J; junction bases left unmatched: 5. The CDR3 sequence: CASSRTSESDTQYF. The CDR3 DNA sequence: TGTGCCAGCTCCCGGACTAGCGAATCAGATACGCAGTATTTT.

The rearrangement joins TRBV27 to TRBJ1-5; TRBD1 might be the D (6 bases). The CDR3 totals 13 residues. Germline CDR1 reads MNHEY; CDR2 reads SMNVEV (reference sequence). V was cut by 6 bases and J by 3 bases, with 9 bases left in between. CDR3 DNA: TGTGCCAGCAGAGGGGGGCCCAATCAGCCCCAGCATTTT. Its translation: CASRGGPNQPQHF.